This TCR beta chain is drawn from a study of control samples from healthy donors and cancer patients. The protocol was immunoSEQ multiplex PCR, while the TCRdb copy is restricted to in-frame clones and leaves out a portion. This sample yields some 71,000 clones, of which 89% are seen a single time; 5% to 7% belongs to the top ten. Germline V CDR1 and CDR2: SGHRS, YFSETQ. Between the trimmed V and J ends, which lost 8 bases and 7 bases, there was a span of 19 bases. The CDR3 is made up of 14 amino acids. The specimen was PBMCs. The origin of this receptor is a man in his 60s with colorectal cancer. The J gene is TRBJ2-1, the V gene TRBV5-1; D tentatively reads TRBD1 or TRBD2 (6 bases each). CDR3 loop: CASLGGPGLNEQFF. Written as DNA, the CDR3 is TGCGCCAGTTTAGGGGGGCCGGGCCTTAATGAGCAGTTCTTC.